This T cell receptor beta chain came from a study of blood T cells in healthy people across ages (dated by TCRdb to the mid-2010s). Looking at the study overall: In model experiments, template switching captured roughly one uniquely barcoded TCR beta cDNA molecule for every two T cells. The study measured age-related changes in TCR beta repertoire diversity using deep sequencing normalized with unique cDNA molecular identifiers. The donors were split into four age groups: young (average around 16 years), middle-aged (about 40), aged (more than 55) and long-lived (under 85). To avoid experimental bias, donors of different ages were distributed randomly across sequencing lanes. Two additional independent replicas of 1 million unique cDNA reads from the same blood draw were analyzed for two donors (one aged 18 to 29 and one aged 80 or older).

V loses 1 base at its end and J loses 10 bases; junction bases beyond the gene matches: 4. The CDR3 covers 14 residues, taking in both the cysteine and the phenylalanine. This entry keeps only the CDR3 DNA: 42 bases, framed from base 1. The CDR1 and CDR2 encoded by the germline V gene (reference sequence) are DFQATT and SNEGSKA. The full study reports these points: As age increased, observed TCR beta diversity per million T cells dropped in a roughly linear way, and a significant reduction was already evident by age around 41. Total diversity estimates from one million sequenced T cells were considered lower bounds and underestimates. Conclusive comparison of naive and antigen-experienced compartments was prevented by the profiling of bulk unsorted PBMCs. A strong correlation was found between observed TCR beta diversity and the percentage of naive T cells measured by flow cytometry. Compared with the aged group, more naive CD4+ T cells, fewer expanded clones and increased TCR diversity were shown by the long-lived group, suggesting age selection. Because donor CMV infection status was unknown, age-related changes in expanded clonotypes were potentially confounded.

The donors were about 40 Caucasian individuals from Russia, aged roughly 6 to 100 years, who were systemically healthy. Around 10 milliliters of peripheral blood were collected from each donor into EDTA-treated Vacutainer tubes. Ficoll-Paque density-gradient centrifugation was used to isolate PBMCs, with at least 7 million per sample. Trizol reagent was used to extract total RNA from PBMCs, with at least 5.5 micrograms per sample. For every donor, an aliquot of PBMCs went through flow cytometry to measure the percentages of naive CD45RAhigh/CD27high T cells. Note on this clonotype: Its recognized antigen is unknown. No much larger clonotype is one base removed from it; base qualities were not supplied.

Library creation used 5' RACE. Sequencing used an Illumina HiSeq 2500. A second roughly 7 to 11 cycle PCR used a sample-barcoded 5' primer and a J-beta primer mix. Each TCR beta cDNA molecule received a unique molecular identifier from a template-switch 5' adaptor carrying 12 random nucleotides. Each sample yielded at least 3 million CDR3-containing paired-end reads. The Mint cDNA synthesis kit, primed by a TRBC-specific oligonucleotide, was used to synthesize first-strand cDNA from all RNA. All cDNA was treated with uracil-DNA glycosylase and then went through a first 18-cycle PCR with the universal primers M1SS and BC2_uni_R. Processing in the source paper ran as follows. For normalization, 1 million high-quality reads were randomly selected from each sample, with every read carrying a distinct molecular identifier. Reads sharing molecular identifiers were discarded rather than binned into consensus sequences. CDR3 identification, clonotype clustering and error correction used MiTCR with a Q25 quality threshold and the strictest error-elimination algorithm. Lower-bound total TCR beta diversity was estimated with a nonparametric unseen species model using Euler transformation. The public reads were run again by TCRdb, first through fastp at Q25 and then through MiXCR, and only productive beta chains were kept. Each entry is one CDR3 protein sequence, shown with its most common DNA and genes. The V and J calls here are based on TCRdb, not the publication. The sample table records some 1.4 million distinct CDR3 sequences; roughly 45% of these occur just once. The top ten clonotypes cover 7.9% of the sample.

Recombination joined TRBV20-1 with TRBJ2-1; TRBD2 matches 13 bases in the middle. Material for sequencing was blood. This clonotype was sampled from a woman between 18 and 29 years old in good health. Here the CDR3 is given as CSARGTSGSSEQFF. The base sequence is TGCAGTGCTAGAGGGACTAGCGGGAGCTCGGAGCAGTTCTTC.